The 13 T cell receptor beta chains below all came from one sample that was sequenced in a study of blood T cell repertoires in COVID-19. Produced via immunoSEQ multiplex PCR; TCRdb's table is partial and in-frame only. The sample consists of about 63,000 clones, 79% of them appearing once. Material: peripheral blood. The receptors come from a human donor in a cohort sampled during active COVID-19.

The rearrangement joins TRBV20-1 to TRBJ2-3; 10 bases match TRBD2. J lost 2 bases, V lost 3 bases, and 8 bases had no gene match. There are 16 residues in the CDR3. In germline, CDR1 is DFQATT, CDR2 SNEGSKA (reference sequence). For the CDR3, the DNA is TGCAGTGCTAGTCCCAGCGGGAGGGGAGACACAGATACGCAGTATTTT. Protein sequence: CSASPSGRGDTDTQYF.

This clone was found a few times. The chain employs TRBV5-8 and TRBJ1-2; D gene ambiguous. V shed 5 bases and J shed 5 bases, with 16 bases lying between them. The CDR3 runs to 14 residues. Germline CDR1 SGHTS, CDR2 YDEGEE. In DNA, the CDR3 is TGTGCCAGCAGGAGGAGCCTCAATTTTTATGGCTACACCTTC. As protein: CASRRSLNFYGYTF.

V is TRBV19 and J is TRBJ2-7; no definite D call. The germline V gene encodes CDR1 LNHDA and CDR2 SQIVND (reference sequence). V was shortened by 1 base and J by 6 bases, with 13 bases between the two germline ends. This CDR3 has 14 residues. CDR3 in DNA: TGTGCCAGTAGTATAGCGGTCAGGATGGGCGAGCAGTACTTC. Translated, it gives CASSIAVRMGEQYF.

This clone is labeled medium-sized (0.01 to 0.1%). Here the CDR3 DNA reads TGTGCCAGCAGGGTAAGGGGGCCCTCCTACGAGCAGTACTTC. This encodes CASRVRGPSYEQYF. The chain joins TRBV13 to TRBJ2-7, with 7 nucleotides matching TRBD1. J was trimmed by 0 bases and V by 6 bases; bases with no gene match: 5. Germline loops: CDR1 PRHDT, CDR2 FYEKMQ (reference sequence). The CDR3 consists of 14 residues. Drawing the rest from reference TRBV13 and TRBJ2-7, the complete variable domain is AAGVIQSPRHLIKEKRETATLKCYPIPRHDTVYWYQQGPGQDPQFLISFYEKMQSDKGSIPDRFSAQQFSDYHSELNMSSLELGDSALYFCASRVRGPSYEQYFGPGTRLTVT.

The chain uses TRBV4-2 and TRBJ1-2, with D maybe TRBD1 (6 bases). CDR1 LGHNA and CDR2 YNFKEQ come from the germline V gene. Trimming left V 4 bases short and J 4 bases short, with 13 bases between. This CDR3 has 14 amino acids. This chain's CDR3 is CASSPGGGTYGYTF. CDR3 sequence (DNA): TGTGCCAGCAGCCCGGGAGGGGGGACCTATGGCTACACCTTC.

The chain couples TRBV4-2 to TRBJ2-3; 9 nucleotides align to TRBD2. V gave up 1 base and J gave up 1 base; unmatched junction bases: 9. This CDR3 has 18 amino acids. The germline V gene has CDR1 LGHNA and CDR2 YNFKEQ. The CDR3 DNA reads TGTGCCAGCAGCCAAGGGAAGGGGCGACTAGCGGGCACAGATACGCAGTATTTT. Translating it yields CASSQGKGRLAGTDTQYF.

This clone was seen just once. The chain couples TRBV7-2 to TRBJ1-1; 8 positions agree with TRBD1. The CDR3 consists of 14 residues. Germline V gene sequence: CDR1 SGHTA, CDR2 FQGNSA. Trimming cost V 2 bases and J 1 base; bases outside gene matches: 0. This chain's CDR3 is CASSLTGGNTEAFF. The CDR3 DNA reads as TGTGCCAGCAGCTTAACAGGGGGGAACACTGAAGCTTTCTTT.

The chain carries TRBV29-1 and TRBJ2-5; TRBD1 aligns across 7 bases. The ends lost 5 bases at V and 5 bases at J; junction bases unmatched: 5. This CDR3 is 12 amino acids long. The V gene's germline CDR1 is SQVTM and CDR2 ANQGSEA. The CDR3 loop is CSVLRGRETQYF. The DNA of the CDR3 is TGCAGCGTTTTAAGGGGGCGGGAGACCCAGTACTTC.

The chain joins TRBV7-9 to TRBJ1-4; 7 nucleotides align to TRBD1. CDR1 and CDR2 from the germline V gene are SEHNR and FQNEAQ (reference sequence). V shed 0 bases and J 4 bases; nucleotides not matched to a gene: 14. The CDR3 is made up of 19 amino acids. Here the CDR3 reads CASSLAGTAITYNNEKLFF. The CDR3 DNA is TGTGCCAGCAGCTTAGCCGGGACAGCCATCACGTACAATAATGAAAAACTGTTTTTT.

The chain joins TRBV10-1 to TRBJ2-3; D possibly corresponds to TRBD1 (6 bases). CDR3 size: 16 residues. Germline V gene lookup returns CDR1 WNHNN and CDR2 SYGVQD (reference sequence). V dropped 0 bases and J dropped 6 bases, with 16 bases sitting between them. CDR3 nucleotides: TGCGCCAGCAGTGAGTCGAGGGGACCGAGGGGGGATACGCAGTATTTT. Translating gives CASSESRGPRGDTQYF.

This clone was recorded a few times. V and J are TRBV11-3 and TRBJ1-3; D perhaps matches TRBD1 (5 bases). The germline V gene has CDR1 SGHNT and CDR2 YENEEA. The V gene lost 8 bases and the J gene lost 0 bases, with 11 bases spanning the gap. CDR3 length: 14 residues. Here the CDR3 reads CASPRGSSGNTIYF. CDR3 nucleotide sequence: TGTGCCAGCCCAAGGGGATCCTCTGGAAACACCATATATTTT.

This chain joins TRBV6-4 and TRBJ1-1; tentatively, D is TRBD1 (5 bases). The CDR3 is 15 residues long. Trimming took off 4 bases at V and 1 base at J, with 13 bases between the two ends. Germline V gene lookup returns CDR1 MRHNA and CDR2 SNTAGT. As DNA, the CDR3 is TGTGCCAGCAGTGCCCATTTCACAGGGAACACTGAAGCTTTCTTT. This codes for CASSAHFTGNTEAFF.

The genes are TRBV6-6 and TRBJ2-4, with 8 positions matching TRBD1. The CDR3 has 15 residues. The V segment lost 3 bases and the J segment 1 base; nucleotides outside the gene matches: 2. The germline gives CDR1 MNHNY, CDR2 SVGAGI (reference sequence). This CDR3 is CASSYQGAAKNIQYF. For the CDR3, the DNA is TGTGCCAGCAGTTATCAGGGGGCCGCCAAAAACATTCAGTACTTC.